These T cell receptor beta chains were read from a single sample in a study of blood T cell repertoires in COVID-19. Generated by immunoSEQ multiplex PCR, the TCRdb table keeps only in-frame clones and is missing some. The table has fewer than 80,000 clones, about three quarters seen once. The sample taken for sequencing was peripheral blood. The receptors originated from a human donor in a cohort sampled during active COVID-19. Both conserved end residues are part of each CDR3. The order of the fields is clone size, CDR3 length, V gene, D gene, J gene, CDR3 protein, CDR3 DNA. The D gene is left open where the match is weak. Size is stated for part of the rows, as once, few or many counts, or as a class when the clone is expanded.

size: NA; length: 12; V: TRBV7-9; D: NA; J: TRBJ1-2; CDR3: CASSPEVSGYTF; DNA: TGTGCCAGCAGCCCCGAGGTATCCGGCTACACCTTC
size: NA; length: 11; V: TRBV19; D: NA; J: TRBJ2-1; CDR3: CASLSYDEQFF; DNA: TGTGCCAGTCTTAGCTACGATGAGCAGTTCTTC
size: medium-sized; length: 15; V: TRBV7-9; D: NA; J: TRBJ1-2; CDR3: CASSLARGSNYGYTF; DNA: TGTGCCAGCAGCTTAGCTCGGGGGTCTAACTATGGCTACACCTTC
size: NA; length: 13; V: TRBV6-5; D: NA; J: TRBJ1-2; CDR3: CASNTQGSYGYTF; DNA: TGTGCCAGCAACACACAGGGTTCCTATGGCTACACCTTC
size: NA; length: 16; V: TRBV6-2/TRBV6-3; D: TRBD1; J: TRBJ2-7; CDR3: CASSYLGQLKPYEQYF; DNA: TGTGCCAGCAGTTACCTGGGACAGCTTAAACCCTACGAGCAGTACTTC
size: NA; length: 16; V: TRBV28; D: NA; J: TRBJ1-5; CDR3: CASSPLVQGPNQPQHF; DNA: TGTGCCAGCAGTCCCCTTGTACAGGGCCCCAATCAGCCCCAGCATTTT
size: NA; length: 15; V: TRBV11-2; D: TRBD1; J: TRBJ2-7; CDR3: CASSLETGGTYEQYF; DNA: TGTGCCAGCAGTCTCGAGACAGGGGGGACCTACGAGCAGTACTTC
size: once; length: 13; V: TRBV28; D: TRBD2; J: TRBJ2-3; CDR3: CASRRTSGDTQYF; DNA: TGTGCCAGCAGGCGGACTAGCGGGGATACGCAGTATTTT
size: few; length: 16; V: TRBV5-6; D: TRBD1; J: TRBJ2-1; CDR3: CASSPGTGLIGNEQFF; DNA: TGTGCCAGCAGCCCCGGGACAGGGTTGATCGGTAATGAGCAGTTCTTC
size: NA; length: 15; V: TRBV18; D: TRBD1; J: TRBJ2-6; CDR3: CASSPTGDGANVLTF; DNA: TGTGCCAGCTCACCTACAGGGGATGGGGCCAACGTCCTGACTTTC
size: medium-sized; length: 15; V: TRBV7-9; D: NA; J: TRBJ1-2; CDR3: CASSLVSWDKRGYTF; DNA: TGTGCCAGCAGCTTAGTGTCTTGGGACAAAAGGGGCTACACCTTC
size: NA; length: 16; V: TRBV3-1/TRBV3-2; D: TRBD2; J: TRBJ2-3; CDR3: CASSQGTSESTDTQYF; DNA: TGTGCCAGCAGCCAAGGGACTAGCGAAAGCACAGATACGCAGTATTTT
size: NA; length: 14; V: TRBV19; D: NA; J: TRBJ1-1; CDR3: CASRPGGSNTEAFF; DNA: TGTGCCAGTAGGCCGGGAGGGTCCAACACTGAAGCTTTCTTT
size: NA; length: 16; V: TRBV6-5; D: TRBD1; J: TRBJ2-1; CDR3: CASSYRRDRAYNEQFF; DNA: TGTGCCAGCAGTTACCGCCGGGACAGGGCCTACAATGAGCAGTTCTTC